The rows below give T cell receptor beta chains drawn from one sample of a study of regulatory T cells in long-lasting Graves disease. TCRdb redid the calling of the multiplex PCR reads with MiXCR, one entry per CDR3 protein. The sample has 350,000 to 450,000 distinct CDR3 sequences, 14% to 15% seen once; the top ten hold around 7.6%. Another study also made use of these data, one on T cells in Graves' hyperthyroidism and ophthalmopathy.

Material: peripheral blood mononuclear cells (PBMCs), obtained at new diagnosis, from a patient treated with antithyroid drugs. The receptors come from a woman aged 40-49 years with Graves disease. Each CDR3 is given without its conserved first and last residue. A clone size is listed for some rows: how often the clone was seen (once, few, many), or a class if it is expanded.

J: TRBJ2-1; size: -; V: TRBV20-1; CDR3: SARDIRLAYNEQF
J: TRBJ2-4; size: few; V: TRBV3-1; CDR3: ASSPGPGVIQY
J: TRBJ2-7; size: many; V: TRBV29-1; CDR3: SVRGTTVGLQY
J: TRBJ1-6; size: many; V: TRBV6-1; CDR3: ASRPQGAYLSPLH
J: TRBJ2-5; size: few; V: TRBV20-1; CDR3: SAKTSGRQETQY
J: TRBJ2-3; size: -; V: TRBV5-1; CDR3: ASTYGGDYLADTQY
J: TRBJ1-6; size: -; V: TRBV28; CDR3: ASSSTTGCASSPLH
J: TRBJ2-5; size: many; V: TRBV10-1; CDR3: ASPPSGRAETQY
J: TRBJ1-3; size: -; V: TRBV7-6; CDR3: ASSGQGTIATGNTIY
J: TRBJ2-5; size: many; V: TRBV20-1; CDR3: SASLELAGLGETQY
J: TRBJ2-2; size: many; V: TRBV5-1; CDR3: ASRDGRGAYTGELF
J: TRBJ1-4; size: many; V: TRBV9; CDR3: ASSVSGPNEKLF
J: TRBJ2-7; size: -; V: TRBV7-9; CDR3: ASSLLQAGGKSEQY
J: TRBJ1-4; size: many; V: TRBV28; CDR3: ASSLRQGSNEKLF
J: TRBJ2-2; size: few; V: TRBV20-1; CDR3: SAKHIEGGTGELF
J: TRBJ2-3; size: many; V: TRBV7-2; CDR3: ASSFSGSSTDTQY
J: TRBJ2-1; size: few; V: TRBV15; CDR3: ATNPTSGRFWSSYNEQF
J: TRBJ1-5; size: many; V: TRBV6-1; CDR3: ASSETGGRNQPQH
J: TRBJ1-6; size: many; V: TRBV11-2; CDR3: ASSSKNGANSPLH
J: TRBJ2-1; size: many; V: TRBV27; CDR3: ASSPQLADDNEQF
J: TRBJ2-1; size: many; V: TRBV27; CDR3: ASSLLRGRSYNEQF
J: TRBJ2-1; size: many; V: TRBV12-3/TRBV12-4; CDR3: ASRERLAGWGEQF
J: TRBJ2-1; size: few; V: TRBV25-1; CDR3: ASRRPSAHNEQF
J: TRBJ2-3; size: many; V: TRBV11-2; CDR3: ASSVNLETTDTQY
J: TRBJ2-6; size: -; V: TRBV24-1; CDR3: ATSTRGHEPSGANVLT
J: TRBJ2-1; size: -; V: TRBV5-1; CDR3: ASSPTGGGSYNEQF
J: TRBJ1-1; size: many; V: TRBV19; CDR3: ASRPGTGMNTEAF
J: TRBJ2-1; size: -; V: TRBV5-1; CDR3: ASSWTSSINEQF
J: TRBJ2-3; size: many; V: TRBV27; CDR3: ASSTTSGSNTDTQY
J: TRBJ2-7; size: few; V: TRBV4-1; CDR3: ASSQTGTTTYEQY
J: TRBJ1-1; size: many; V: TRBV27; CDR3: ASSSHTWDRDTEAF
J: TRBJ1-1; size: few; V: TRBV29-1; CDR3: SVIFGGGGNEAF
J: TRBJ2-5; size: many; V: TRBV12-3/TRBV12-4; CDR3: ASSFIVGLAGGGKETQY
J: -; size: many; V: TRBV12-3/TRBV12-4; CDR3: ASSEAGVGNEQF
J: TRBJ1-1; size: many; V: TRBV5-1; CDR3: ASSLSGTGAPNTEAF
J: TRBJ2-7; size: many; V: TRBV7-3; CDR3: ASSQNRGTEAYEQY
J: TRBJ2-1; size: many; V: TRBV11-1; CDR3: ASSLYGGDEQF
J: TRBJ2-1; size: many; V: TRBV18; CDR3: ASSPAGQGHYNEQF
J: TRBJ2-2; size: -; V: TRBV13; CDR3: ASSLMYRTASTGELF
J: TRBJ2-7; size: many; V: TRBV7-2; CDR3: ASSTEGRSYEQY
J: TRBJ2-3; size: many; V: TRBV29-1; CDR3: SAHGGTDTQY
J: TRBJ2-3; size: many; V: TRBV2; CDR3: AESQRTDTQY
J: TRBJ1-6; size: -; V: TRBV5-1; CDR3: ASSLLSSPYNSPLH
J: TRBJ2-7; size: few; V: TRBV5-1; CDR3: ASRGQALYEQY
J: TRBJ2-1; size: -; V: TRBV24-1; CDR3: ATSDPQIRGPQGANEQF
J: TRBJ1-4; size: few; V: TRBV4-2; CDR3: ASSQEGTVATNEKLF
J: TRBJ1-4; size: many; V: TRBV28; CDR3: ASSSNQFGEKLF
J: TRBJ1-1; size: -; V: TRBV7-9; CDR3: ASSLEGQGINTEAF
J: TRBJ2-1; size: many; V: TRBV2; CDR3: ASSDISSYNEQF